These T cell receptor beta chains were read from a single sample in a study of blood T cell repertoires in COVID-19. TCRdb keeps only in-frame clones here, not all; method: immunoSEQ multiplex PCR. The sample records 30,000 to 40,000 clones, 60% to 80% being singletons. Sequenced material: peripheral blood. Every receptor here comes from a man aged 80 or over with active or convalescent COVID-19. Each CDR3 is given with its conserved first and last residue. The order of the fields is D gene, V gene, clone size, J gene, CDR3 DNA, CDR3 protein. D genes are given only for firm matches. Clone size is not always given. Where it is, it says once, few, many or a class for expanded clones.

TRBD1	TRBV7-9	.	TRBJ1-2	TGTGCCAGCAGCTCTATCTCCGTCCAGGGGGGACCCTTC	CASSSISVQGGPF
TRBD1	TRBV29-1	.	TRBJ1-2	TGCAGCGCCAAGTCAGGACAGGGGTTTCGTGGCTACACCTTC	CSAKSGQGFRGYTF
TRBD2	TRBV4-3	.	TRBJ2-7	TGCGCCAGCAGCCAAGATGGGCGGGGGGACTACGAGCAGTACTTC	CASSQDGRGDYEQYF
.	TRBV20-1	.	TRBJ1-5	TGCAGTGCTAGTCGTGGGGGGAATAGCAATCAGCCCCAGCATTTT	CSASRGGNSNQPQHF
.	TRBV18	.	TRBJ2-3	TGTGCCAGCTCACCACCAGGGGAGGGCACAGATACGCAGTATTTT	CASSPPGEGTDTQYF
TRBD2	TRBV30	few	TRBJ2-3	TGTGCCTGGAGTAATGGACTAGCGGGAGCCTGGAATACGCAGTATTTT	CAWSNGLAGAWNTQYF
.	TRBV7-2	.	TRBJ1-3	TGTGCCAGCAGCCCCCGGAACACCATATATTTT	CASSPRNTIYF
TRBD2	TRBV27	.	TRBJ2-7	TGTGCCAGCAGTTCGGCGGGACTAGGATACGAGCAGTACTTC	CASSSAGLGYEQYF
TRBD1	TRBV6-1	.	TRBJ1-5	TGTGCCAGCAGTGGCCGGACAGGGGGTCCTGGCAATCAGCCCCAGCATTTT	CASSGRTGGPGNQPQHF
TRBD1	TRBV6-1	medium-sized	TRBJ1-1	TGTGCCAGCAGTGAAGAGGAGGGACAGGGGGCAACTGAAGCTTTCTTT	CASSEEEGQGATEAFF
.	TRBV30	few	TRBJ2-7	TGTGCATGGGGGAGGGGGCAGGTGCAGTACTTC	CAWGRGQVQYF
TRBD2	TRBV19	.	TRBJ2-4	TGTGCCAGTAGTAAAATCACTACGGGGGGAGCCAAAAACATTCAGTACTTC	CASSKITTGGAKNIQYF
TRBD2	TRBV19	.	TRBJ2-7	TGTGCCAGTAGTAATAGCGGGGGAGACTCCTACGAGCAGTACTTC	CASSNSGGDSYEQYF
TRBD2	TRBV19	few	TRBJ2-1	TGTGCCAGTAGTATAGTGGGACTAGCGGGAGAGCAGTTCTTC	CASSIVGLAGEQFF
.	TRBV20-1	few	TRBJ2-7	TGCAGAGTAGACGGGTCCTACGAGCAGTACTTC	CRVDGSYEQYF
.	TRBV4-2	.	TRBJ2-1	TGTGCCAGCAGCCAAGATATCGTCTCCTACAATGAGCAGTTCTTC	CASSQDIVSYNEQFF
TRBD2	TRBV19	.	TRBJ2-7	TGTGCCAGTAGTAGCTCCGGGACTAGTAACTACAAGCAGTACTTC	CASSSSGTSNYKQYF
.	TRBV6-4	.	TRBJ2-3	TGTGCCAGCAGAACAACAGTTCCTAGCACAGATACGCAGTATTTT	CASRTTVPSTDTQYF
.	TRBV5-1	few	TRBJ1-1	TGCGCCAGCAGCCAAGACACCCACACTGAAGCTTTCTTT	CASSQDTHTEAFF
.	TRBV6-4	.	TRBJ2-1	TGTGCCAGCAGCCGAGGGGGGACAGACAACAATGAGCAGTTCTTC	CASSRGGTDNNEQFF
TRBD1	TRBV18	.	TRBJ2-7	TGTGCCAGCTCATCGGGACAGGGTAGTTTCTACGAGCAGTACTTC	CASSSGQGSFYEQYF
.	TRBV2	.	TRBJ2-7	TGTGCCAGCAGTGGGGCGGGGAGCTCCTACGAGCAGTACTTC	CASSGAGSSYEQYF
TRBD1	TRBV29-1	.	TRBJ1-2	TGCAGTATACAGGGGACGAACTATGGCTACACCTTC	CSIQGTNYGYTF
.	TRBV14	.	TRBJ2-7	TGTGCCAGCAGCCAAGGAAACGAGCGCGAGCAGTACTTC	CASSQGNEREQYF
.	TRBV7-3	.	TRBJ2-1	TGTGCCAGCAGCTTACAAGCAGGAAGCTCCTACAATGAGCAGTTCTTC	CASSLQAGSSYNEQFF
TRBD2	TRBV7-8	few	TRBJ2-7	TGTGCCAGCAGCTTAGCGGGGACTATCTACGAGCAGTACTTC	CASSLAGTIYEQYF
TRBD1	TRBV19	few	TRBJ2-5	TGTGCCAGTAGGGACAGGCAAGAGACCCAGTACTTC	CASRDRQETQYF
.	TRBV6-5	.	TRBJ2-3	TGTGCCAGCAGTTACTCGAAAGCGGAATTTGATACGCAGTATTTT	CASSYSKAEFDTQYF
TRBD2	TRBV6-5	.	TRBJ2-3	TGTGCCAGCAGTTACGCCGGGACTACCACAGATACGCAGTATTTT	CASSYAGTTTDTQYF
TRBD2	TRBV7-2	.	TRBJ2-7	TGTGCCAGCAGCTTAGCAGCGGGACTAGCGGGAGGCTACGAGCAGTACTTC	CASSLAAGLAGGYEQYF
.	TRBV24-1	.	TRBJ1-2	TGTGCCACCAGTGAATCCACAGGCGCGGGCTACACCTTC	CATSESTGAGYTF
TRBD2	TRBV11-2	.	TRBJ2-7	TGTGCCAGCCTCCTTGAAAAGGGAGGGCCGGGGGACGAGCAGTACTTC	CASLLEKGGPGDEQYF
TRBD1	TRBV6-5	.	TRBJ2-1	TGTGCCAGCAGGCCACTTGGGACAGCCAGCCTTGAGCAGTTCTTC	CASRPLGTASLEQFF
.	TRBV6-6	once	TRBJ2-7	TGTGCCAGCAGCACGACAGACTACGAGCAGTACTTC	CASSTTDYEQYF
TRBD1	TRBV2	.	TRBJ2-5	TGTGCCAGCAGCCGGGACAGGATGGAGACCCAGTACTTC	CASSRDRMETQYF
.	TRBV29-1	once	TRBJ2-5	TGCAGCGTTGCCTCGGGTAGTAATGACCAAGAGACCCAGTACTTC	CSVASGSNDQETQYF
.	TRBV5-1	.	TRBJ2-3	TGCGCCAGCAGCCCTGGAGCGGGTACCACAGATACGCAGTATTTT	CASSPGAGTTDTQYF
.	TRBV30	few	TRBJ1-5	TGTGCCTGGAGTCAATCCAGGGTAGATCAGCCCCAGCATTTT	CAWSQSRVDQPQHF
TRBD2	TRBV6-1	once	TRBJ2-7	TGTGCCAGCAGTGAAGCGGGACTAGCCCTTCCCTACGAGCAGTACTTC	CASSEAGLALPYEQYF
TRBD2	TRBV3-1/TRBV3-2	.	TRBJ2-7	TGTGCCAGCAGCCGAGCTACGGGAGGGCCACACGAGCAGTACTTC	CASSRATGGPHEQYF
.	TRBV7-2	few	TRBJ1-4	TGTGCCAGCAGCTTAGTCTCTTGGGGGCCGGAAAAACTGTTTTTT	CASSLVSWGPEKLFF
TRBD1	TRBV27	.	TRBJ1-6	TGTGCCAGCAGGTTCACAGGGGAATCACCCCTCCACTTT	CASRFTGESPLHF
.	TRBV28	few	TRBJ1-2	TGTGCCAGAACAGGTGCCCCCTTTAAGGACTACACCTTC	CARTGAPFKDYTF
TRBD2	TRBV19	.	TRBJ2-1	TGTGCCAGTAGTATAGATCACCTAGCGGGGCGCAATGAGCAGTTCTTC	CASSIDHLAGRNEQFF
.	TRBV7-3	.	TRBJ2-1	TGTGCCAGCAGCCGATCTGGCGGGACCTACAATGAGCAGTTCTTC	CASSRSGGTYNEQFF
.	TRBV6-2/TRBV6-3	.	TRBJ2-1	TGTGCCAGCAGTTACCTCGCTAGGGGTCCCCGCAATGAGCAGTTCTTC	CASSYLARGPRNEQFF
TRBD1	TRBV29-1	few	TRBJ1-2	TGCAGCGTTACAGGGGCCCACTATGGCTACACCTTC	CSVTGAHYGYTF
TRBD1	TRBV10-3	.	TRBJ1-2	TGTGCCACCTTTCCAGGGGGGAGCTATGGCTACACCTTC	CATFPGGSYGYTF
.	TRBV19	.	TRBJ2-5	TGTGCCAGTAGTTACGGCGGTCCTATGCAAGAGACCCAGTACTTC	CASSYGGPMQETQYF
.	TRBV5-4	.	TRBJ2-1	TGTGCCAGCAGCTTGAATTGGGCAGGATACAATGAGCAGTTCTTC	CASSLNWAGYNEQFF
.	TRBV19	.	TRBJ1-1	TGTGCCAGTAGTATTAACACGAACACTGAAGCTTTCTTT	CASSINTNTEAFF
.	TRBV18	.	TRBJ2-5	TGTGCCAGCTCATTGAACAGGGATCCAGAGACCCAGTACTTC	CASSLNRDPETQYF
.	TRBV6-1	.	TRBJ2-1	TGTGCCAGCAGTGAAATTACGGAGCTCAATGAGCAGTTCTTC	CASSEITELNEQFF
.	TRBV21-1	.	TRBJ2-7	TGTGCCAGCAGCGAATCCCTCGGGGGCTCCGGACTAGCGAAGGCCCCAACCTACGAGCAGTACTTC	CASSESLGGSGLAKAPTYEQYF
TRBD2	TRBV5-1	.	TRBJ2-1	TGCGCCAGCAGCTCGGGGACTAGCGGGAGTTTGGATGAGCAGTTCTTC	CASSSGTSGSLDEQFF
.	TRBV7-6	.	TRBJ2-3	TGTGCCAGCAGCTCACAGGGTGGGGATACGCAGTATTTT	CASSSQGGDTQYF
TRBD1	TRBV4-1	.	TRBJ2-1	TGCGCCAGCAGCCAAGAAGGGACAGGGGTCTATGAGCAGTTCTTC	CASSQEGTGVYEQFF
TRBD2	TRBV28	once	TRBJ2-7	TGTGCCAGCAGTCTGGACCAGGAGGTTGATCGGGGGGGTTTGCACTTC	CASSLDQEVDRGGLHF
.	TRBV6-5	.	TRBJ1-1	TGTGCCAGCAGCCGGGAGAACACTGAAGCTTTCTTT	CASSRENTEAFF
TRBD1	TRBV28	.	TRBJ2-6	TGTGCCAGCAGCCCAAACAGGGGGCAGAAGGCTGGGGCCAACGTCCTGACTTTC	CASSPNRGQKAGANVLTF